This TCR beta chain was obtained from a study of CD8 T cells in Susac syndrome. It was negative isolation that provided the CD8+ and CD4+ T cells, whereas TEMRA cells were enriched by FACS. Trimming pared 5 bases from V and 11 bases from J, leaving 18 bases between. Germline values: CDR1 LGHDT, CDR2 YNNKEL (reference sequence). CDR3 length: 13 amino acids. With random hexamers, 0.5 to 1 ug RNA was reverse transcribed. With immunoSEQ multiplex PCR, TCR beta CDR3 was amplified across 54 Vbeta and 13 Jbeta. TCRdb analysed the immunoSEQ multiplex PCR reads with MiXCR anew, one entry per CDR3 protein. The sample carries 71,000 or so distinct CDR3 sequences, over 95% recorded once.

The rearrangement links TRBV3-1 to TRBJ1-1; D unclear. Sequencing was carried out using CD4+ T cells from PBMCs. This receptor was taken from a human donor with multiple sclerosis. CDR3 sequence: CASSSGSGSDAFF. The CDR3 bases are TGTGCCAGCAGCTCGGGGTCGGGCTCAGACGCTTTCTTT.